The 22 T cell receptor beta chains listed next were all sequenced from one sample in a study of molecular identifiers for immune sequencing clone quantification. TCRdb fed the PCR reads into MiXCR, producing one record per CDR3 protein. The sample has approximately 37,000 distinct CDR3 sequences, about 19% seen once; the top ten hold approximately 1%. Sequenced: naive CD8+ T cells from blood, with Jurkat cell RNA spiked in. As for subset: FACS-sorted CD8+CD4-CCR7+CD45RA+ naive T cells. Every receptor here comes from a human donor in good health. Some libraries in this study had Jurkat cell RNA spiked in.

At least ten counts were recorded for this clonotype. V and J are TRBV4-2 and TRBJ2-3, with unresolved D. The CDR3 consists of 15 residues. Germline V gene sequence: CDR1 LGHNA, CDR2 YNFKEQ. Trimming shortened V by 4 bases and J by 2 bases, and 13 bases separated the two germline ends. DNA for the CDR3: TGTGCCAGCAGCCCTTCGGGTCTTATCACAGATACGCAGTATTTT. Its translation: CASSPSGLITDTQYF.

This clonotype was picked up many times. The gene calls are TRBV12-3 or TRBV12-4 and TRBJ1-5; 8 bases map to TRBD1. The length of the CDR3 is 15 residues. The V segment lost 5 bases and the J segment 4 bases; nucleotides outside the gene matches: 7. As DNA, the CDR3 is TGTGCCAGCAGTCCTAGCGGGACAGGTAATCAGCCCCAGCATTTT. Amino acids: CASSPSGTGNQPQHF.

This clonotype was detected ten times or more. This chain connects TRBV7-9 to TRBJ2-7; 8 bases are a match to TRBD1. Germline lookup yields CDR1 SEHNR and CDR2 FQNEAQ (reference sequence). This CDR3 region has 15 residues. J was trimmed by 2 bases and V by 5 bases; bases with no gene match: 8. This chain's CDR3 is CASSPRDRSAYEQYF. The CDR3 DNA follows: TGTGCCAGCAGCCCGAGGGACAGGAGCGCCTACGAGCAGTACTTC. Drawing the rest from reference TRBV7-9 and TRBJ2-7, the complete variable domain is DTGVSQNPRHKITKRGQNVTFRCDPISEHNRLYWYRQTLGQGPEFLTYFQNEAQLEKSRLLSDRFSAERPKGSFSTLEIQRTEQGDSAMYLCASSPRDRSAYEQYFGPGTRLTVT.

This clonotype was seen at least ten times. The genes are TRBV19 and TRBJ1-5, with unresolved D. Germline values: CDR1 LNHDA, CDR2 SQIVND (reference sequence). The CDR3 spans 16 residues. V lost 3 bases and J 2 bases, leaving 14 bases between the germline ends. The CDR3 loop is CASSIWLNGGNQPQHF. DNA for the CDR3: TGTGCCAGTAGTATTTGGCTTAATGGGGGCAATCAGCCCCAGCATTTT.

This clonotype came up many times. V and J are TRBV14 and TRBJ2-7, with D unresolved. The germline V gene encodes CDR1 SGHDN and CDR2 FVKESK. CDR3 size: 15 residues. V was clipped by 4 bases and J by 5 bases, with 18 bases between them. CDR3 in DNA: TGTGCCAGCAGCCCCATGGACCCCTTTAGGCACGAGCAGTACTTC. Translation gives CASSPMDPFRHEQYF.

The rearrangement joins TRBV7-8 to TRBJ2-2; TRBD1 agrees at 9 bases. The CDR3 consists of 15 residues. In germline, CDR1 is SGHVS, CDR2 FQNEAQ. The V segment lost 5 bases and the J segment 4 bases; nucleotides outside the gene matches: 5. CDR3 residues: CASSLQGAFTGELFF. In DNA form, the CDR3 reads TGTGCCAGCAGCCTACAGGGGGCATTCACCGGGGAGCTGTTTTTT.

This clonotype was observed at least ten times. The rearrangement joins TRBV27 to TRBJ1-1; TRBD1 matches at 7 bases. Per germline, CDR1 MNHEY and CDR2 SMNVEV (reference sequence). The CDR3 covers 13 residues. V gave up 10 bases and J gave up 0 bases; unmatched junction bases: 5. This CDR3 reads CATRQGLNTEAFF. CDR3 DNA: TGTGCCACCCGACAGGGCCTGAACACTGAAGCTTTCTTT.

This clonotype was counted ten times or more. The chain has TRBV9 and TRBJ2-2, with 9 bases that match TRBD2. This CDR3 has 18 residues. Germline V gene lookup returns CDR1 SGDLS and CDR2 YYNGEE. V lost 0 bases, J lost 1 base, and 7 bases stayed unmatched. The CDR3 sequence is CASSVVAAGGRNTGELFF. DNA for the CDR3: TGTGCCAGCAGCGTAGTCGCCGCGGGAGGGAGGAACACCGGGGAGCTGTTTTTT.

In this sample, this clonotype turned up many times. This chain joins TRBV20-1 and TRBJ2-7; TRBD2 might be the D (5 bases). The CDR3 runs 13 residues. Germline V gene lookup returns CDR1 DFQATT and CDR2 SNEGSKA (reference sequence). Trimming shortened V by 6 bases and J by 3 bases, and 15 bases separated the two germline ends. CDR3 sequence reads: CSATASRSYEQYF. The CDR3 nucleotides are TGCAGTGCCACCGCTAGCCGGAGCTACGAGCAGTACTTC.

The sample holds many counts of this clonotype. The chain has TRBV7-2 and TRBJ2-5; 9 bases map to TRBD2. There are 13 residues in the CDR3. CDR1 and CDR2 (germline): SGHTA, FQGNSA. Trimming removed 5 bases from V and 3 bases from J; junction bases left unmatched: 1. The CDR3 loop is CASSPSGEETQYF. The DNA for the CDR3 is TGTGCCAGCAGCCCTAGCGGGGAAGAGACCCAGTACTTC.

Ten or more counts support this clonotype. This chain uses TRBV27 with TRBJ2-3; 8 bases fit TRBD2. V shed 4 bases and J 6 bases; nucleotides not matched to a gene: 6. The CDR3 is 14 amino acids. CDR1 is MNHEY and CDR2 is SMNVEV in the germline V gene (reference sequence). The chain's CDR3 is CASSSGLGLDTQYF. CDR3 DNA sequence: TGTGCCAGCAGTTCGGGACTAGGGTTGGATACGCAGTATTTT.

The chain uses TRBV7-2 and TRBJ2-7; D is ambiguous. CDR1 SGHTA and CDR2 FQGNSA come from the germline V gene. The CDR3 loop spans 13 amino acids. Trimming left V 4 bases short and J 5 bases short, with 12 bases between. DNA of the CDR3: TGTGCCAGCAGCTACCCCCCTGAGGACGAGCAGTACTTC. Its protein product is CASSYPPEDEQYF.

This clonotype was seen ten or more times. The chain employs TRBV10-2 and TRBJ2-3, with D possibly being TRBD2 (5 bases). The CDR3 is 14 amino acids. CDR1 is WSHSY and CDR2 is SAAADI in the germline V gene. The ends were cut back, 8 bases at V and 2 bases at J, with 14 bases in the middle. DNA of the CDR3: TGCGCCAGCCAGGACTTAGACTACACAGATACGCAGTATTTT. It encodes CASQDLDYTDTQYF.

This clonotype came up many times. This chain links TRBV28 with TRBJ1-6; unclear D gene. The CDR3 loop spans 16 amino acids. Germline V gives CDR1 MDHEN, CDR2 SYDVKM. V dropped 1 base and J dropped 0 bases, with 7 bases sitting between them. The CDR3 DNA is TGTGCCAGCAGTTTATTGGGCATCTCCTATAATTCACCCCTCCACTTT. It encodes CASSLLGISYNSPLHF.

This clonotype was recorded only once. Here the CDR3 DNA reads TGTGCCAGTAGCCCCGGGACGGGACCCTACGAGCAGTACTTC. It specifies CASSPGTGPYEQYF. The chain combines TRBV19 with TRBJ2-7; D is possibly TRBD1 or TRBD2 (5 bases each). CDR1 and CDR2 (germline): LNHDA, SQIVND (reference sequence). Trimming removed 6 bases at V and 2 bases at J, with 14 bases between. The length of the CDR3 is 14 residues.

The table lists this clonotype with a count of one. Written as DNA, the CDR3 is TGTGCCAGCAGTGCCTGGACCGGGCAAAATGAAAAACTGTTTTTT. Translation: CASSAWTGQNEKLFF. The rearrangement joins TRBV27 to TRBJ1-4; no definite D call. The CDR3 covers 15 residues. Germline assignment: CDR1 MNHEY and CDR2 SMNVEV (reference sequence). With 5 bases removed from V and 5 bases from J, the gap between germline ends came to 15 bases.

This clonotype was seen at least ten times. The V gene is TRBV27, the J gene TRBJ2-7, with D possibly being TRBD1 (5 bases). CDR1 is MNHEY and CDR2 is SMNVEV in the germline V gene (reference sequence). The CDR3 consists of 14 residues. The V end lost 2 bases, the J end lost 3 bases, and 11 bases lay between the germline ends. The chain's CDR3 is CASSLRGMSYEQYF. The CDR3 nucleotides read TGTGCCAGCAGTTTAAGGGGAATGAGCTACGAGCAGTACTTC.

This clonotype came up many times. The chain uses TRBV20-1 and TRBJ1-5; D is uncertain. The V end was cut by 4 bases, the J end by 2 bases, with 9 bases between. CDR3 size: 13 residues. The germline CDR1 and CDR2 sequences are DFQATT and SNEGSKA (reference sequence). CDR3 residues: CSATGRGNQPQHF. The DNA of the CDR3 is TGCAGTGCTACTGGGAGAGGCAATCAGCCCCAGCATTTT.

This clonotype was detected ten times or more. The rearrangement uses TRBV27 and TRBJ2-7, with D possibly matching TRBD2 (5 bases). Trimming shortened V by 6 bases and J by 0 bases, and 12 bases separated the two germline ends. The germline gives CDR1 MNHEY, CDR2 SMNVEV (reference sequence). The CDR3 has 14 amino acids. CDR3 nucleotide sequence: TGTGCCAGCAGCCCCATTGGGAGCTCCTACGAGCAGTACTTC. Translated: CASSPIGSSYEQYF.

In this sample, this clonotype turned up a few times. One base away lies a much larger clone, so this may be a sequencing read error. The chain couples TRBV4-1 to TRBJ1-2; the match to TRBD1 covers 7 bases. This CDR3 spans 16 amino acids. Per the germline V gene, CDR1 is MGHRA and CDR2 is YSYEKL. The CDR3 bases are TGCACCAGCAGCCAAGAAGTTAGGACAGGAATTAGCGGCTACACCTTC. As protein: CTSSQEVRTGISGYTF.

This clonotype was picked up a small number of times. This may be a read error, as it is one base from a much larger clone. This chain connects TRBV29-1 to TRBJ1-1; no reliable D call. Germline CDR1 SQVTM, CDR2 ANQGSEA. The CDR3 spans 14 residues. The CDR3 bases are TGCAGCGTTGAAGCGGACGGCGTGAACACTGAAGCTCTCTTT. Its protein is CSVEADGVNTEALF.

This clonotype occurred many times. The rearrangement joins TRBV19 to TRBJ1-5; D is ambiguous. The CDR3 has 15 residues. Germline CDR1 LNHDA, CDR2 SQIVND (reference sequence). Trimming left V 3 bases short and J 0 bases short, with 9 bases between. CDR3 sequence reads: CASSIGFYSNQPQHF. The CDR3 DNA reads TGTGCCAGTAGTATCGGGTTCTATAGCAATCAGCCCCAGCATTTT.